Shown below are 6 T cell receptor beta chains from a single sample sequenced in a study of metastatic and nonmetastatic thyroid tumors. MiXCR was used by TCRdb to re-call the PCR reads. The sample carries tens of thousands of clones, about 23% recorded once. There were no patients who had received any treatment before thyroid surgery. Sequencing was performed on blood. The receptors stem from a male donor with papillary thyroid cancer or a benign thyroid nodule (not recorded which). Some clones in this sample may be carry-over from other donors' samples.

This clone was found many times. The V call is TRBV20-1, the J call TRBJ2-7; no definite D call. V lost 6 bases, J lost 5 bases, and 14 bases lay in between. The CDR3 sequence is 12 residues long. Germline V CDR1 and CDR2: DFQATT, SNEGSKA (reference sequence). The CDR3 here is CSARLGRDEQYF. The CDR3 DNA is TGCAGTGCCAGGTTGGGTCGAGACGAGCAGTACTTC.

This clone was recorded at least ten times. The chain recombines TRBV9 with TRBJ1-2, with D unclear. Germline V gene data show CDR1 as SGDLS and CDR2 as YYNGEE. Trimming stripped 2 bases from V and 0 bases from J, with 8 bases between. The CDR3 totals 14 residues. In nucleotides, the CDR3 is TGTGCCAGCAGCGTTAAACAGACTAACTATGGCTACACCTTC. Protein sequence: CASSVKQTNYGYTF.

The chain combines TRBV20-1 with TRBJ2-1; D possibly uses TRBD1 or TRBD2 (6 bases each). The CDR3 consists of 13 residues. Trimming stripped 2 bases from V and 8 bases from J, with 13 bases between. Germline V gene lookup returns CDR1 DFQATT and CDR2 SNEGSKA (reference sequence). This chain's CDR3 is CSARSRGPDEQFF. In DNA, the CDR3 is TGCAGTGCTAGAAGTCGGGGGCCCGATGAGCAGTTCTTC.

Regarding this clone: This may be a read error: a much more frequent sequence differs by one nucleotide. The chain carries TRBV20-1 and TRBJ1-4; the D gene is possibly TRBD1 (6 bases). Trimming pared 8 bases from V and 7 bases from J, leaving 17 bases between. CDR3 size: 13 residues. The V gene's germline CDR1 is DFQATT and CDR2 SNEGSKA (reference sequence). The CDR3 nucleotides are TGCAGTCCTACTCCAGGGGAGGGTGAAAAACTGTTTTTT. Encoded protein: CSPTPGEGEKLFF.

In this sample, this clone turned up a few times. At one of its ends the junction is not consistent with the germline gene, which may arise from a read error. This CDR3 is also generated by other DNA sequences in the sample. The chain has TRBV6-2 or TRBV6-3 and TRBJ1-2; D call uncertain. The CDR3 has 14 residues. CDR1 is MNHEY and CDR2 is SVGEGT in the germline V gene. The CDR3 protein is CASSYGFANYGYTF. In DNA form, the CDR3 reads TGTGCTAGCAGTTACGGGTTCGCTAACTATGGCTACACCTTC.

This clone was recorded at least ten times. J is TRBJ2-3 and V is TRBV28; D may be TRBD1 (6 bases). CDR3 length equals 14 residues. CDR1 is MDHEN and CDR2 is SYDVKM in the germline V gene. The germline V and J ends were trimmed by 4 bases and 4 bases, with 12 bases remaining between them. DNA for the CDR3: TGTGCCAGCAGTTCCCCAGGGGCGGCAGATACGCAGTATTTT. Translated: CASSSPGAADTQYF.